This T cell receptor (beta chain) stems from a study of blood T cell repertoires in COVID-19. The CDR3 length is 17 residues. Germline CDR1 is LNHNV and CDR2 is YYDKDF (reference sequence). Losses at the gene ends were 3 bases for V and 3 bases for J; bases not matched to a gene: 7. The protocol was immunoSEQ multiplex PCR, while the TCRdb copy is restricted to in-frame clones and leaves out a portion. The data show about 90,000 clones, about 84% seen once. The sequence derives from a man older than 75 with active or convalescent COVID-19. The sequenced sample was peripheral blood. V gene TRBV15 combines with J gene TRBJ2-3; TRBD2 agrees at 12 bases. The CDR3 nucleotides read TGTGCCACCAGCAGGGATCTAGCGGGGGGGTGGACAGATACGCAGTATTTT. Translating gives CATSRDLAGGWTDTQYF.